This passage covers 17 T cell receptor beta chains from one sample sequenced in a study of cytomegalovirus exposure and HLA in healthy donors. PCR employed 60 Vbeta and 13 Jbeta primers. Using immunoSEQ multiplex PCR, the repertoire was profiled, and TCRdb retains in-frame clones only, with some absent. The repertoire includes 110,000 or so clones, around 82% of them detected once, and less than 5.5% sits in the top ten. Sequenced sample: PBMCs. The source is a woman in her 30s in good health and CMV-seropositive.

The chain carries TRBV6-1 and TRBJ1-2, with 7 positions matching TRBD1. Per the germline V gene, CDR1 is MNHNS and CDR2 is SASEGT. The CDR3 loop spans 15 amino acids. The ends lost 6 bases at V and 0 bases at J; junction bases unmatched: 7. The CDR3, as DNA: TGTGCCAGCAGGCCAGCACAGGGGTCTAACTATGGCTACACCTTC. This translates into CASRPAQGSNYGYTF.

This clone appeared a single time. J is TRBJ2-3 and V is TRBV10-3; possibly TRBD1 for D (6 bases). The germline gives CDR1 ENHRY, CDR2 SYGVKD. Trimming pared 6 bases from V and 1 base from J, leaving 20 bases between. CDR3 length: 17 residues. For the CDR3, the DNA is TGTGCCATCAGGGGAGTTCCGGGACACATAGGCACAGATACGCAGTATTTT. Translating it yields CAIRGVPGHIGTDTQYF.

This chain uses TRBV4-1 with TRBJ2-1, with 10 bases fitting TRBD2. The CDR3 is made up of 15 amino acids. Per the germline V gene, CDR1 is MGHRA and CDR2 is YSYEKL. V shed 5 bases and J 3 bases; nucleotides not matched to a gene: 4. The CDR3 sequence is CASSELAGHYNEQFF. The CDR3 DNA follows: TGCGCCAGCAGCGAACTAGCGGGACACTACAATGAGCAGTTCTTC.

CDR3 sequence: CASSFTGGNTEAFF. The DNA for the CDR3 is TGTGCCAGCAGTTTCACAGGGGGCAACACTGAAGCTTTCTTT. The chain recombines TRBV27 with TRBJ1-1; 9 positions match TRBD1. Trimming cost V 3 bases and J 2 bases; bases outside gene matches: 1. The CDR3 spans 14 residues. The germline V gene encodes CDR1 MNHEY and CDR2 SMNVEV (reference sequence).

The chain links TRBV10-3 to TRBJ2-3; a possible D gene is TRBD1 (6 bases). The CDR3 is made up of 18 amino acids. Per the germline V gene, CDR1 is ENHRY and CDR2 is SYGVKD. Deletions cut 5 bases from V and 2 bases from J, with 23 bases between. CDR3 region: CAISRKREQGVYTDTQYF. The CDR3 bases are TGTGCCATCAGTCGTAAACGGGAACAGGGCGTTTACACAGATACGCAGTATTTT.

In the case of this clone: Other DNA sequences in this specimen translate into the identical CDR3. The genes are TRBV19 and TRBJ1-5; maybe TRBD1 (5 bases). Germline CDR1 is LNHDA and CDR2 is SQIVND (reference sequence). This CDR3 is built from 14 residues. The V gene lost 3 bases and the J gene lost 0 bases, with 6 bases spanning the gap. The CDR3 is CASSIGGSNQPQHF. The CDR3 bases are TGTGCCAGTAGTATCGGGGGTAGCAATCAGCCCCAGCATTTT. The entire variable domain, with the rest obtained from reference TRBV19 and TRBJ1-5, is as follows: DGGITQSPKYLFRKEGQNVTLSCEQNLNHDAMYWYRQDPGQGLRLIYYSQIVNDFQKGDIAEGYSVSREKKESFPLTVTSAQKNPTAFYLCASSIGGSNQPQHFGDGTRLSIL.

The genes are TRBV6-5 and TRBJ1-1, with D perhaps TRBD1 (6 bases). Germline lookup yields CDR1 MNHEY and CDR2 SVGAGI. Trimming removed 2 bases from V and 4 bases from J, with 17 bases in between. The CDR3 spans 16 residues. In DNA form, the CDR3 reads TGTGCCAGCAGTTACCGTTACAGGGATCGGGCCACTGAAGCTTTCTTT. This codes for CASSYRYRDRATEAFF.

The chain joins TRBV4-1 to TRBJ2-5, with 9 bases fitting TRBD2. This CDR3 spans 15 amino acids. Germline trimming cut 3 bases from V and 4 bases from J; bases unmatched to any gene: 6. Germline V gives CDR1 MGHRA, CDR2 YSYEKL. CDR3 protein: CASSHLSGGTETQYF. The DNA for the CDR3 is TGCGCCAGCAGCCATCTTAGCGGGGGAACAGAGACCCAGTACTTC.

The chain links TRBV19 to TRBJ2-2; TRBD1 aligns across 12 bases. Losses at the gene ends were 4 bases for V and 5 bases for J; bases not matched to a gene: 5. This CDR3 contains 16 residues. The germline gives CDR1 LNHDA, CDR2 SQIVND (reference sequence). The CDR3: CASSTGTGGFTGELFF. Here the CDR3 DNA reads TGTGCCAGTAGTACCGGGACAGGGGGCTTTACCGGGGAGCTGTTTTTT.

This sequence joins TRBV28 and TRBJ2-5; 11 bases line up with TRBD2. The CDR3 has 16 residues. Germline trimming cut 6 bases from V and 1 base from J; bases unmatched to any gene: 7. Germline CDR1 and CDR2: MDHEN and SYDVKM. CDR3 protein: CASRHRLAGGQETQYF. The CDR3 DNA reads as TGTGCCAGCAGGCACAGGCTAGCGGGAGGCCAAGAGACCCAGTACTTC. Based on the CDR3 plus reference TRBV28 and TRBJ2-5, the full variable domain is DVKVTQSSRYLVKRTGEKVFLECVQDMDHENMFWYRQDPGLGLRLIYFSYDVKMKEKGDIPEGYSVSREKKERFSLILESASTNQTSMYLCASRHRLAGGQETQYFGPGTRLLVL.

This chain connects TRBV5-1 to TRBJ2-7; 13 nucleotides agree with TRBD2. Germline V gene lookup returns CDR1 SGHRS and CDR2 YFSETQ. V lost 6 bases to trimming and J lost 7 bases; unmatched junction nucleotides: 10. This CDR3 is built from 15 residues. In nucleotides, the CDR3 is TGCGCCAGCACCTCACGAGGACTAGCGGGAGCAGAGCAGTACTTC. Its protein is CASTSRGLAGAEQYF. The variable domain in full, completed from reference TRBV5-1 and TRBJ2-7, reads KAGVTQTPRYLIKTRGQQVTLSCSPISGHRSVSWYQQTPGQGLQFLFEYFSETQRNKGNFPGRFSGRQFSNSRSEMNVSTLELGDSALYLCASTSRGLAGAEQYFGPGTRLTVT.

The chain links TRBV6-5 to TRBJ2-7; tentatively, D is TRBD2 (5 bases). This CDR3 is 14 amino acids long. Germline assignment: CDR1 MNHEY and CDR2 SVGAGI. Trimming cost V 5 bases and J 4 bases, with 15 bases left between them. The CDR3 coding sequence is TGTGCCAGCAGTCCTGCCTGGACTGGATACGAGCAGTACTTC. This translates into CASSPAWTGYEQYF.

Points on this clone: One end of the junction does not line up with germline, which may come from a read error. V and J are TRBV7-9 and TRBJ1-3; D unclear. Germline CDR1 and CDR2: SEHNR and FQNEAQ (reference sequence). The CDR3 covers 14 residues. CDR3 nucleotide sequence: TGTTCCAGCAGCTTAGCCGGGTCTGGAAACACCATATATTTT. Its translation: CSSSLAGSGNTIYF.

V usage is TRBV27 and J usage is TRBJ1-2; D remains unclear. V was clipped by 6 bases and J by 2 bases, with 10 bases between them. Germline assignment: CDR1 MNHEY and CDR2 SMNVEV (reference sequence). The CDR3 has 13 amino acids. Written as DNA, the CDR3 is TGTGCCAGCAGCCCACGGGAAAACTATGGCTACACCTTC. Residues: CASSPRENYGYTF.

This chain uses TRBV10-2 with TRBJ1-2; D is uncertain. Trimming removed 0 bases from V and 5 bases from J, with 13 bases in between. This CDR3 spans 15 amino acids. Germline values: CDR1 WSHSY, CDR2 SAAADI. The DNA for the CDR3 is TGCGCCAGCAGTGAGTCGGGCAGCTCACGGTATGGCTACACCTTC. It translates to CASSESGSSRYGYTF.

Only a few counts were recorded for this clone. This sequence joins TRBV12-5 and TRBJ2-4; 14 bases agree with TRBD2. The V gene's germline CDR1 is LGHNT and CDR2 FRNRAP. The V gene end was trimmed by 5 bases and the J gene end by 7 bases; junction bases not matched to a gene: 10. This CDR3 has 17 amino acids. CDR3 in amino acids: CASGPPGLAGVFNIQYF. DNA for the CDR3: TGTGCTAGTGGTCCACCGGGACTAGCGGGAGTATTTAACATTCAGTACTTC.

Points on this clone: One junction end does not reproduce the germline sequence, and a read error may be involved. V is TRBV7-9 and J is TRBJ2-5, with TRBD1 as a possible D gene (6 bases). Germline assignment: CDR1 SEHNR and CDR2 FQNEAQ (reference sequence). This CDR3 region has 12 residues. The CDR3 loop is CSSTDSQETQYF. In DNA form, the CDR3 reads TGTTCCAGCACGGACAGTCAAGAGACCCAGTACTTC.